Each of the 11 T cell receptor beta chains below was sequenced from the same sample in a study of post-analysis software for immune sequencing data. Findings and caveats of the study: About five TRBV segments (TRBV5-6, TRBV5-1 and TRBV20-1 among them) occurred more frequently in patients than in controls.

The antigens for these receptors are not known. Prepared libraries of TCR beta cDNA carried unique molecular identifiers. TCRdb analysed the PCR reads with MiXCR anew, one entry per CDR3 protein. Of about 770,000 distinct CDR3 sequences listed, approximately 44% were seen once; the top ten hold roughly 5%. Specimen: blood. These receptors all come from a girl aged 5 to 17 with multiple sclerosis.

CDR3 loop: CASSLGRASGSGANEQFF. The CDR3 coding sequence is TGTGCCAGCAGTTTAGGTAGGGCTAGCGGGAGCGGAGCCAATGAGCAGTTCTTC. V is TRBV12-3 or TRBV12-4 and J is TRBJ2-1; the match to TRBD2 covers 10 bases. V trimming: 1 base; J trimming: 6 bases; junction bases outside the gene matches: 12. This CDR3 contains 18 residues.

The chain is built from TRBV7-6 and TRBJ2-1; tentative D call: TRBD2 (5 bases). Germline V lookup: CDR1 SGHVS, CDR2 FNYEAQ. The V and J ends lost 5 bases and 4 bases respectively, with 15 bases between them. CDR3 size: 15 residues. The DNA of the CDR3 is TGTGCCAGCAGCCCCGGGGTCCGGGGTTACAATGAGCAGTTCTTC. It encodes CASSPGVRGYNEQFF.

The rearrangement links TRBV7-2 to TRBJ2-7; no reliable D call. Per germline, CDR1 SGHTA and CDR2 FQGNSA. The CDR3 is made up of 14 amino acids. The V end lost 7 bases, the J end lost 2 bases, and 15 bases lay between the germline ends. Here the CDR3 reads CASKSKSPAYEQYF. The CDR3 DNA is TGTGCCAGCAAATCAAAGAGCCCTGCCTACGAGCAGTACTTC.

The J gene is TRBJ1-1, the V gene TRBV5-8; maybe TRBD1 (5 bases). V dropped 4 bases and J dropped 6 bases, with 16 bases sitting between them. The germline V gene has CDR1 SGHTS and CDR2 YDEGEE. The CDR3 sequence is 14 residues long. The CDR3: CASSLHRGSAEAFF. As DNA, the CDR3 is TGTGCCAGCAGCCTGCATAGGGGATCCGCTGAAGCTTTCTTT.

The chain couples TRBV7-2 to TRBJ1-1; unclear D gene. V was clipped by 6 bases and J by 0 bases, with 5 bases between them. CDR3 length equals 12 residues. Germline assignment: CDR1 SGHTA and CDR2 FQGNSA. The CDR3 DNA reads as TGTGCCAGCAGACGAGTGAACACTGAAGCTTTCTTT. This translates into CASRRVNTEAFF.

The V call is TRBV29-1, the J call TRBJ1-1; no definite D call. The CDR3 is 11 amino acids. CDR1 is SQVTM and CDR2 is ANQGSEA in the germline V gene. V lost 3 bases and J 11 bases, leaving 13 bases between the germline ends. The CDR3 reads CSVESANYAFF. In DNA form, the CDR3 reads TGCAGCGTTGAGTCGGCCAACTACGCTTTCTTT. Variable domain in full (rest from reference TRBV29-1 and TRBJ1-1): SAVISQKPSRDICQRGTSLTIQCQVDSQVTMMFWYRQQPGQSLTLIATANQGSEATYESGFVIDKFPISRPNLTFSTLTVSNMSPEDSSIYLCSVESANYAFFGQGTRLTVV.

The V and J genes are TRBV15 and TRBJ2-1; 10 bases line up with TRBD2. Trimming took 4 bases from V and 7 from J; bases not matched to a gene: 13. Per the germline V gene, CDR1 is LNHNV and CDR2 is YYDKDF (reference sequence). The CDR3 totals 17 residues. DNA of the CDR3: TGTGCCACCAGCAACCCCCCTCTAGCGGGAGATTGGAATGAGCAGTTCTTC. It codes for CATSNPPLAGDWNEQFF.

This clonotype was picked up many times. The chain carries TRBV12-3 or TRBV12-4 and TRBJ2-7, with D possibly matching TRBD2 (6 bases). The CDR3 totals 13 residues. V lost 5 bases and J 2 bases, leaving 10 bases between the germline ends. The DNA for the CDR3 is TGTGCCAGCAGTCTGCGGGACCCCTACGAGCAGTACTTC. Its protein is CASSLRDPYEQYF.

J is TRBJ2-1 and V is TRBV20-1, with D perhaps assigned TRBD1 or TRBD2 (6 bases each). The CDR3 has 13 amino acids. With 4 bases removed from V and 10 bases from J, the gap between germline ends came to 17 bases. The germline CDR1 and CDR2 sequences are DFQATT and SNEGSKA (reference sequence). This CDR3 reads CSAMRRGVEEQFF. CDR3 DNA: TGCAGTGCTATGAGAAGGGGGGTGGAGGAGCAGTTCTTC.

This clonotype occurred a few times. The chain links TRBV27 to TRBJ2-4, with unresolved D. The J call may be wrong; the DNA end is better matched by TRBJ2-7. The CDR3 contains 12 residues. CDR1 MNHEY and CDR2 SMNVEV come from the germline V gene (reference sequence). Written as DNA, the CDR3 is TGTGCCAGCAGTACCATCGGGTACGAGCAGTACTTC. It codes for CASSTIGYEQYF.

This clonotype has only a few counts. This chain joins TRBV20-1 and TRBJ2-5; tentative D call: TRBD2 (6 bases). Near its end, the DNA agrees better with TRBJ2-7, so the J call may be wrong. The CDR3 contains 14 residues. CDR1 is DFQATT and CDR2 is SNEGSKA in the germline V gene (reference sequence). The CDR3: CSARGREPPHEQYF. CDR3 sequence (DNA): TGCAGTGCTAGAGGGCGGGAACCCCCCCACGAGCAGTACTTC.